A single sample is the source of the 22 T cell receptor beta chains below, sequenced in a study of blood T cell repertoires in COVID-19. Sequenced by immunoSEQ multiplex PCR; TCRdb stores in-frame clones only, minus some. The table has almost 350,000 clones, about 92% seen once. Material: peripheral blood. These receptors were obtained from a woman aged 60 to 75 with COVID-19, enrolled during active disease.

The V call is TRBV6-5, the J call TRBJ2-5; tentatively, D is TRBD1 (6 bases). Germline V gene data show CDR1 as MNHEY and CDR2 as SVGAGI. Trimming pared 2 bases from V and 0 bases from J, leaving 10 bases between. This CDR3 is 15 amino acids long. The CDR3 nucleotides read TGTGCCAGCAGTTACGACAGGTCTTACCAAGAGACCCAGTACTTC. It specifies CASSYDRSYQETQYF.

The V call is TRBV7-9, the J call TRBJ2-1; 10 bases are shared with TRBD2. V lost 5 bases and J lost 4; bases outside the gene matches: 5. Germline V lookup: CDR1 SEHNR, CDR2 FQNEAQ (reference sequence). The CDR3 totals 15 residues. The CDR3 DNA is TGTGCCAGCAGCCTAGGGACTAGCGCATACAATGAGCAGTTCTTC. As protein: CASSLGTSAYNEQFF.

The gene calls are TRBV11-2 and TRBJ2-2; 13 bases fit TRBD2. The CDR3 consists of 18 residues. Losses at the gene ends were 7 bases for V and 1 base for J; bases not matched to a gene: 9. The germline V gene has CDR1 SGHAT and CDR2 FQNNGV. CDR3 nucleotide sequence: TGTGCCAGCACCAAGGGACTAGCGGGGTCGCAGAACACCGGGGAGCTGTTTTTT. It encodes CASTKGLAGSQNTGELFF.

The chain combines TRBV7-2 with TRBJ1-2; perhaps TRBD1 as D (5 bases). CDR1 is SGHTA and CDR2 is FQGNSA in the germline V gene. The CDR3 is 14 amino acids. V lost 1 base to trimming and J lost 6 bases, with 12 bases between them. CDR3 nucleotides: TGTGCCAGCAGCTTAGAGCGACAGAGCGATGGCTACACCTTC. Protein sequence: CASSLERQSDGYTF.

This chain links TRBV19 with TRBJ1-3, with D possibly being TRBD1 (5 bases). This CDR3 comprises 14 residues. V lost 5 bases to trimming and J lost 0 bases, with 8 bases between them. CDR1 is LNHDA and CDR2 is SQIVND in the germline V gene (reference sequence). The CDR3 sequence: CASSGHLSGNTIYF. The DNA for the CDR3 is TGTGCCAGTAGTGGACACCTCTCTGGAAACACCATATATTTT.

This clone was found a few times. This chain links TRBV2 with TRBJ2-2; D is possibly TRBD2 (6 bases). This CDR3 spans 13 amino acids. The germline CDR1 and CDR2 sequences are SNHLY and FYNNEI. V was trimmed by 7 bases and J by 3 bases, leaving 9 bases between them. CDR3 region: CASIPGDTGELFF. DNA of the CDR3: TGTGCCAGCATCCCGGGGGACACCGGGGAGCTGTTTTTT.

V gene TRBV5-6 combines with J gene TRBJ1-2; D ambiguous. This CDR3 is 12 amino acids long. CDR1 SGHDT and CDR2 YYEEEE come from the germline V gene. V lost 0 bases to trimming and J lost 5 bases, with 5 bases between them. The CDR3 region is CASSLGAYGYTF. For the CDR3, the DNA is TGTGCCAGCAGCTTGGGGGCGTATGGCTACACCTTC.

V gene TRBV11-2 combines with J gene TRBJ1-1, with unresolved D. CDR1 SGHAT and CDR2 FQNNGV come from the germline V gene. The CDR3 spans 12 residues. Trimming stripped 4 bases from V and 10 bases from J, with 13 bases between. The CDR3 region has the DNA TGTGCCAGCAGCTCCCAATTAGTTCGAGCTTTCTTT. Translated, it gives CASSSQLVRAFF.

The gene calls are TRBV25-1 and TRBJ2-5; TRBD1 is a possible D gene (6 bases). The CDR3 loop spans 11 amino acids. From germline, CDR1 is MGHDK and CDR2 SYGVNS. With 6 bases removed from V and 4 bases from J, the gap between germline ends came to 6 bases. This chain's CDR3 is CASRGGETQYF. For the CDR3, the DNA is TGTGCCAGCAGAGGGGGAGAGACCCAGTACTTC.

The CDR3 bases are TGTGCCAGCAGCTTGGGAACGCGGAGCCCGGGGACCGGGGAGCTGTTTTTT. Translation gives CASSLGTRSPGTGELFF. The J gene is TRBJ2-2, the V gene TRBV11-2; a weak D match, TRBD2 (5 bases). V was cut by 3 bases and J by 5 bases, with 19 bases left in between. Germline V lookup: CDR1 SGHAT, CDR2 FQNNGV. This CDR3 has 17 amino acids.

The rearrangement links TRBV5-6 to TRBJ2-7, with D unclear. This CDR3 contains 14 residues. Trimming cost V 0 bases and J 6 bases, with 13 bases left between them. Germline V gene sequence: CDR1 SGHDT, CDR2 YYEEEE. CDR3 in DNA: TGTGCCAGCAGCTTGGGACGGCAGACTTCCGAGCAGTACTTC. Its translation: CASSLGRQTSEQYF.

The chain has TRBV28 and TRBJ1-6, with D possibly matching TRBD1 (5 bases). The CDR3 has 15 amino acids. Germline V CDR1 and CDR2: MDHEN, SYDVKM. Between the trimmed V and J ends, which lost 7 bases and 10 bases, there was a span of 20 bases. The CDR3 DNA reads TGTGCCAGCACCCCGACAGACGCCCTAGGCTCACCCCTCCACTTT. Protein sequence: CASTPTDALGSPLHF.

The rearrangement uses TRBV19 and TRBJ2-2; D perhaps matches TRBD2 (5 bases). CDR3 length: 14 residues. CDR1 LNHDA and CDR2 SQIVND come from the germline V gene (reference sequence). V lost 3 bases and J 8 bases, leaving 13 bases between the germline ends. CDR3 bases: TGTGCCAGTAGTATCCCCCAGAGAGGGGGGGAGCTGTTTTTT. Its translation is CASSIPQRGGELFF.

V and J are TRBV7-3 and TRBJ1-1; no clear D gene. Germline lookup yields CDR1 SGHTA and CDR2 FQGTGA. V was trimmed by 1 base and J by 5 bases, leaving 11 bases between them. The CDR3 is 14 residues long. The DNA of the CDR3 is TGTGCCAGCAGCTTAATGCCGGGAGGGACTGAAGCTTTCTTT. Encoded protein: CASSLMPGGTEAFF.

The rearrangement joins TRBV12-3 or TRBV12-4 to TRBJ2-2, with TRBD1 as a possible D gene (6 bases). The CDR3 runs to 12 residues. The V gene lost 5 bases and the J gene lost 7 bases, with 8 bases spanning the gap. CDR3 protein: CASSRTVGELFF. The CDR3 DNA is TGTGCCAGCAGTAGGACAGTCGGGGAGCTGTTTTTT.

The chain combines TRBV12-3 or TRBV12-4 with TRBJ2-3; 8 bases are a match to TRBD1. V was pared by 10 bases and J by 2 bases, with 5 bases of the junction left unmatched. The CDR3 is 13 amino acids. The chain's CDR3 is CAITQGVTDTQYF. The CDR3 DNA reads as TGTGCCATAACACAGGGGGTCACAGATACGCAGTATTTT.

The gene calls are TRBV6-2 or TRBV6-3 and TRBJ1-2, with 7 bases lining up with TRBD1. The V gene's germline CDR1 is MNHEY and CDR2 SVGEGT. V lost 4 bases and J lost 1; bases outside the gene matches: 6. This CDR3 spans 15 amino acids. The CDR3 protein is CASSSRDSGNYGYTF. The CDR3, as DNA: TGTGCCAGCAGTTCCCGGGACAGCGGTAACTATGGCTACACCTTC.

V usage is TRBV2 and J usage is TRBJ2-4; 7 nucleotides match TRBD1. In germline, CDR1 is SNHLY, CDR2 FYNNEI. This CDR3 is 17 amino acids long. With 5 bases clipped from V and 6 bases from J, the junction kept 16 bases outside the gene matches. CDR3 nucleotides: TGTGCCAGCAGTATTCTTTACGGGGACAGCCCGGCAAACATTCAGTACTTC. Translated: CASSILYGDSPANIQYF.

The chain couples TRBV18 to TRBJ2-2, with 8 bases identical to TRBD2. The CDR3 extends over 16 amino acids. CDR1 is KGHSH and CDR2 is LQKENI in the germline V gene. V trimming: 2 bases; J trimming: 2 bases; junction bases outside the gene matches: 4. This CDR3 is CASSPITSGNTGELFF. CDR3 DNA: TGTGCCAGCTCACCAATAACTAGCGGCAACACCGGGGAGCTGTTTTTT.

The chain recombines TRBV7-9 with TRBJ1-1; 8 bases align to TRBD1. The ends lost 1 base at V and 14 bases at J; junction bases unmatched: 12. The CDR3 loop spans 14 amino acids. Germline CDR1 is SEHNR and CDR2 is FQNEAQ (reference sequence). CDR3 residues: CASSLEPPTAGGFF. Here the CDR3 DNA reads TGTGCCAGCAGCTTAGAACCCCCGACGGCAGGGGGCTTCTTT.

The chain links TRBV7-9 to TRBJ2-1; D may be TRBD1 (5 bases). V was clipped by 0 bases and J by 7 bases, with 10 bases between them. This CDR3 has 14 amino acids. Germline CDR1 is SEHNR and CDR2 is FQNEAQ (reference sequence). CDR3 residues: CASSLAAGWNEQFF. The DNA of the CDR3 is TGTGCCAGCAGCTTAGCGGCAGGGTGGAATGAGCAGTTCTTC.

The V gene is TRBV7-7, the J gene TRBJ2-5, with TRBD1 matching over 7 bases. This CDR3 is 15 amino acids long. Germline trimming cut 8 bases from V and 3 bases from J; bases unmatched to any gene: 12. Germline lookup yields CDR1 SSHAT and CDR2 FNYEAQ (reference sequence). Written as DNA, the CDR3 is TGTGCCAGCGGGGGACAGTTCGGGCTAGAAGAGACCCAGTACTTC. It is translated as CASGGQFGLEETQYF.